Listed below are T cell receptor beta chains from one sample, sequenced in a study of molecular identifiers for immune sequencing clone quantification. MiXCR was run by TCRdb on the PCR reads, yielding one entry per CDR3 protein. This sample has hundreds of thousands of distinct CDR3 sequences, with roughly 23% found just once. Source material: naive CD8+ T cells from blood, with Jurkat cell RNA spiked in. The receptors here all came from a human donor in good health. Some libraries in this study had Jurkat cell RNA spiked in. Both conserved end residues are part of each CDR3.

V gene	J gene	CDR3 protein
TRBV28	TRBJ2-3	CASSLLSGASTDTQYF
TRBV7-9	TRBJ2-7	CASSLDPSSYEQYF
TRBV12-3/TRBV12-4	TRBJ2-2	CASSLPGQFYLPGNTGELFF
TRBV27	TRBJ2-7	CASGQTGSLSYEQYF
TRBV21-1	TRBJ2-2	CATEGQGNTGELFF
TRBV11-2	TRBJ2-7	CASSLDPGASSYEQYF
TRBV28	TRBJ2-1	CASRWIAGPYNEQFF
TRBV28	TRBJ2-3	CASSPKGVTSGSTDTQYF
TRBV4-3	TRBJ1-2	CASSEDVAYGYTF
TRBV28	TRBJ1-6	CASSLAPSSYNSPLHF
TRBV4-1	TRBJ2-2	CASSRNRPNTGELFF
TRBV12-3/TRBV12-4	TRBJ1-1	CASSPRRESEAFF
TRBV5-6	TRBJ2-7	CASSPGTTHYEQYF
TRBV18	TRBJ2-3	CASPPPGGGVRNTQYF